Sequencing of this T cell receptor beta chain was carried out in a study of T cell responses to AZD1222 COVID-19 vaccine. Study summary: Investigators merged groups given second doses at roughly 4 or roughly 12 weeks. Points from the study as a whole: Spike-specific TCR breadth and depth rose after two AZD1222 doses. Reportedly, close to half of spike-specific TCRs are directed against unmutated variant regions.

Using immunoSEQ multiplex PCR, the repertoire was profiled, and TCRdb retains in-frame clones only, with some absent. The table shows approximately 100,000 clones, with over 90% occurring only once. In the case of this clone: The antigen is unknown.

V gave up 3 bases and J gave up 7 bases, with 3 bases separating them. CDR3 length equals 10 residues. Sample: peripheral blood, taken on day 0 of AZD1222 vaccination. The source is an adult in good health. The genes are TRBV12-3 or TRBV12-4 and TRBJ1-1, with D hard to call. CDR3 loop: CASSFDEAFF. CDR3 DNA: TGTGCCAGCAGTTTCGATGAAGCTTTCTTT.